This TCR beta chain was sequenced for a study of glioma-infiltrating T cells. Regarding this clonotype: What it binds is unknown.

Study-level points and caveats: Gliomas, especially low-grade, showed above-expected tissue-blood divergence; non-neoplastic patients showed below. Tissue and blood shared very few CDR3 sequences.

CDR3 length equals 15 residues. The germline V and J ends were trimmed by 3 bases and 4 bases, with 12 bases remaining between them. Germline CDR1 reads KGHDR; CDR2 reads SFDVKD. TCR alpha and beta CDR3 regions were amplified from RNA using iRepertoire nested multiplex PCR. Tissue mRNA or PBMC total RNA, roughly 100-400 ng, went into one-step reverse transcription and amplification. From the multiplex PCR reads, TCRdb called clonotypes with MiXCR, one entry per CDR3 protein. The repertoire holds some 150,000 distinct CDR3 sequences, with about 39% as singletons. This sequence was found in a human donor with low-grade glioma or glioblastoma, undergoing nonglioma brain surgery, or in good health (not recorded which). What was sequenced was glioma tissue, nonneoplastic brain tissue, or PBMCs (not recorded which). This sequence joins TRBV24-1 and TRBJ2-1; maybe TRBD1 (6 bases). CDR3 sequence reads: CATSDGAGQYNEQFF. CDR3 sequence (DNA): TGTGCCACCAGTGATGGGGCCGGACAGTACAATGAGCAGTTCTTC.